This TCR beta chain was obtained from a study of cytomegalovirus exposure and HLA in healthy donors. Donors sampled were nominally healthy, though unrecorded immune exposures were likely. General observations from the study: Differences between HLA loci emerged in a later analysis of TCR association rates, with DRB1 most and HLA-C fewest.

The PCR used 60 Vbeta and 13 Jbeta primers. The assay was immunoSEQ multiplex PCR, and TCRdb's table has in-frame clones only and misses some. Here the sample spans around 130,000 clones, 75% to 90% being singletons. This CDR3 has 12 residues. Germline lookup yields CDR1 SQVTM and CDR2 ANQGSEA. In this sample, this clone turned up once. Its specificity is unknown. The V and J genes are TRBV29-1 and TRBJ2-5; TRBD1 might be the D (6 bases). Matching the DNA end better, TRBJ2-7 makes the J call doubtful. This clonotype was obtained from a woman aged 40 to 49 in good health and CMV-seropositive. The sample taken for sequencing was PBMCs. For the CDR3, the DNA is TGCAGCGTACAACAGGGTACCTACGAGCAGTACTTC. Amino acid sequence: CSVQQGTYEQYF.